These 17 T cell receptor beta chains came from one sample sequenced in a study of cytomegalovirus exposure and HLA in healthy donors. Primers: 60 Vbeta forward and 13 Jbeta reverse. Sequencing used immunoSEQ multiplex PCR; TCRdb keeps in-frame clones, though not all of them. The sample has some 86,000 clones; around 79% are singletons. Sequenced sample: PBMCs. The receptors come from a woman aged 40 to 50 in good health and CMV-seropositive.

Only a few counts were recorded for this clone. The gene calls are TRBV19 and TRBJ2-2; the D gene is possibly TRBD1 (6 bases). Trimming took 10 bases from V and 2 from J, leaving 17 bases between them. This CDR3 region has 15 residues. CDR1 and CDR2 from the germline V gene are LNHDA and SQIVND (reference sequence). Written as DNA, the CDR3 is TGTGCCACCAACAGGGACCTCACCAACACCGGGGAGCTGTTTTTT. Residues: CATNRDLTNTGELFF.

The chain recombines TRBV2 with TRBJ1-2; D gene ambiguous. V was cut by 3 bases and J by 5 bases, with 4 bases left in between. The germline V gene encodes CDR1 SNHLY and CDR2 FYNNEI. The CDR3 runs to 11 residues. The CDR3 spells CASSDPYGYTF. The CDR3 region has the DNA TGTGCCAGCAGTGATCCGTATGGCTACACCTTC.

The V call is TRBV6-5, the J call TRBJ1-5; D may be TRBD1 (6 bases). CDR1 is MNHEY, CDR2 SVGAGI, per germline. The CDR3 extends over 13 amino acids. Trimming took 2 bases from V and 11 from J, leaving 13 bases between them. For the CDR3, the DNA is TGTGCCAGCAGTTACGGAAGGACAGAAGCCCAGCATTTT. This gives the protein CASSYGRTEAQHF.

CDR3 DNA: TGCAGCGTTGAACGGGGAGATATCACAGGGACCATATATTTT. It codes for CSVERGDITGTIYF. This chain uses TRBV29-1 with TRBJ1-3; tentatively, D is TRBD1 (6 bases). The V gene lost 2 bases and the J gene lost 10 bases, with 18 bases spanning the gap. The germline V gene encodes CDR1 SQVTM and CDR2 ANQGSEA. The CDR3 has 14 residues.

This sequence joins TRBV5-1 and TRBJ2-2; D is undetermined. This CDR3 region has 15 residues. The germline V gene encodes CDR1 SGHRS and CDR2 YFSETQ. V lost 0 bases and J 5 bases, leaving 11 bases between the germline ends. Here the CDR3 reads CASSLEFTETGELFF. DNA for the CDR3: TGCGCCAGCAGCTTGGAATTTACGGAGACCGGGGAGCTGTTTTTT.

V and J are TRBV11-2 and TRBJ1-2, with a possible D match to TRBD1 (6 bases). Trimming pared 5 bases from V and 5 bases from J, leaving 15 bases between. Germline lookup yields CDR1 SGHAT and CDR2 FQNNGV. The CDR3 is 14 amino acids. The CDR3 bases are TGTGCCAGCAGCCCCGGGACAAGCCCATATGGCTACACCTTC. Translation: CASSPGTSPYGYTF.

The V and J genes are TRBV27 and TRBJ1-2; 7 bases are shared with TRBD1. This CDR3 has 14 amino acids. V gave up 5 bases and J gave up 7 bases; unmatched junction bases: 10. CDR1 is MNHEY and CDR2 is SMNVEV in the germline V gene (reference sequence). CDR3 sequence (DNA): TGTGCCAGCAGTCCTCGGACAGGACGGGTTGGCTACACCTTC. Its protein product is CASSPRTGRVGYTF.

The chain employs TRBV6-5 and TRBJ1-4; 10 bases map to TRBD1. The length of the CDR3 is 14 residues. The trim removed 0 bases at V and 11 bases at J, leaving 3 bases unmatched. CDR1 and CDR2 (germline): MNHEY, SVGAGI. The CDR3 DNA is TGTGCCAGCAGTTACTCATTGGACAGGGGGAAACTGTTTTTT. Translated, it gives CASSYSLDRGKLFF.

The CDR3 DNA follows: TGTGCCAGCAGCCCCCTGGGCAGGGGGCTTCAGGACACTGAAGCTTTCTTT. Its translation: CASSPLGRGLQDTEAFF. This chain uses TRBV7-9 with TRBJ1-1, with 8 bases that match TRBD1. The CDR3 is 17 residues long. V trimming: 5 bases; J trimming: 3 bases; junction bases outside the gene matches: 14. CDR1 SEHNR and CDR2 FQNEAQ come from the germline V gene (reference sequence).

On this clone itself: In the same sample, other DNA sequences code for this CDR3. The CDR3 coding sequence is TGTGCCAGCAGTGACAGACCTAACACTGAAGCTTTCTTT. Its translation is CASSDRPNTEAFF. The rearrangement joins TRBV6-5 to TRBJ1-1, with D possibly being TRBD1 (5 bases). Trimming stripped 5 bases from V and 2 bases from J, with 9 bases between. The CDR3 totals 13 residues. Germline CDR1 MNHEY, CDR2 SVGAGI.

The gene calls are TRBV7-2 and TRBJ1-5, with 8 bases identical to TRBD1. V dropped 5 bases and J dropped 5; count of bases not matched to a gene: 5. This CDR3 has 14 amino acids. CDR1 is SGHTA, CDR2 FQGNSA, per germline. CDR3 amino acids: CASSPGQGYQPQHF. For the CDR3, the DNA is TGTGCCAGCAGCCCCGGACAGGGCTATCAGCCCCAGCATTTT. The whole variable domain, remainder taken from reference TRBV7-2 and TRBJ1-5, is GAGVSQSPSNKVTEKGKDVELRCDPISGHTALYWYRQSLGQGLEFLIYFQGNSAPDKSGLPSDRFSAERTGGSVSTLTIQRTQQEDSAVYLCASSPGQGYQPQHFGDGTRLSIL.

As to this clone: The sample carries other DNA sequences with the same CDR3. The chain has TRBV19 and TRBJ1-1; maybe TRBD1 (5 bases). Between the trimmed V and J ends, which lost 3 bases and 6 bases, there was a span of 8 bases. Per the germline V gene, CDR1 is LNHDA and CDR2 is SQIVND (reference sequence). The CDR3 covers 12 residues. CDR3 bases: TGTGCCAGTAGTATCGGGGGGGCTGAAGCTTTCTTT. This translates into CASSIGGAEAFF. The variable domain in full, completed from reference TRBV19 and TRBJ1-1, reads DGGITQSPKYLFRKEGQNVTLSCEQNLNHDAMYWYRQDPGQGLRLIYYSQIVNDFQKGDIAEGYSVSREKKESFPLTVTSAQKNPTAFYLCASSIGGAEAFFGQGTRLTVV.

The table lists this clone with a few counts. This sequence joins TRBV6-1 and TRBJ1-1, with TRBD1 identical over 9 bases. Per the germline V gene, CDR1 is MNHNS and CDR2 is SASEGT. The CDR3 runs to 14 residues. V dropped 5 bases and J dropped 11; count of bases not matched to a gene: 12. CDR3 nucleotides: TGTGCCAGCAGTATCACAGGGGGCCAAACCGGGGCTTTCTTT. As protein: CASSITGGQTGAFF.

This rearrangement joins TRBV28 to TRBJ1-2; D unclear. Trimming pared 8 bases from V and 5 bases from J, leaving 6 bases between. This CDR3 contains 10 residues. Germline V CDR1 and CDR2: MDHEN, SYDVKM. DNA for the CDR3: TGTGCCAGCCGGCGGTATGGCTACACCTTC. Encoded protein: CASRRYGYTF.

The rearrangement uses TRBV7-2 and TRBJ1-5, with D perhaps matching TRBD1 (6 bases). Germline assignment: CDR1 SGHTA and CDR2 FQGNSA. The ends were cut back, 5 bases at V and 4 bases at J, with 18 bases in the middle. This CDR3 is 16 amino acids long. The CDR3, as DNA: TGTGCCAGCAGCCCCCAGTCGGGACACCTTAATCAGCCCCAGCATTTT. Translation gives CASSPQSGHLNQPQHF. Supplemented by reference TRBV7-2 and TRBJ1-5, the full variable domain reads GAGVSQSPSNKVTEKGKDVELRCDPISGHTALYWYRQSLGQGLEFLIYFQGNSAPDKSGLPSDRFSAERTGGSVSTLTIQRTQQEDSAVYLCASSPQSGHLNQPQHFGDGTRLSIL.

The chain links TRBV7-8 to TRBJ1-2, with D unclear. The CDR3 sequence is 14 residues long. From germline, CDR1 is SGHVS and CDR2 FQNEAQ. Trimming took 1 base from V and 0 from J, leaving 6 bases between them. CDR3 DNA: TGTGCCAGCAGCTTAGGGTTAGCTAACTATGGCTACACCTTC. This translates into CASSLGLANYGYTF.

This clone was seen once. The chain joins TRBV18 to TRBJ2-7; 11 bases align to TRBD2. V dropped 6 bases and J dropped 1; count of bases not matched to a gene: 11. CDR1 and CDR2 (germline): KGHSH, LQKENI. This CDR3 is 17 amino acids long. For the CDR3, the DNA is TGTGCCAGCTCCCTTACTAGCGGGAGTTCGGGTTCCTACGAGCAGTACTTC. Encoded protein: CASSLTSGSSGSYEQYF.